Following are 8 T cell receptor beta chains from one sample sequenced in a study of shared clonotypes between healthy human individuals. Measured with immunoSEQ multiplex PCR; TCRdb has only the in-frame clones, and not every one. The data contain 2,500,000 or so clones, around 92% of them seen just once; the ten biggest clones take up 0.37%. The sample was naive CD4+ T cells from PBMCs. Subset given: CD45RA+ positively selected. These receptors were obtained from a man aged 18 to 29 in good health. Some clones in this sample may be carry-over from other donors' samples.

The CDR3, as DNA: TGCGCCAGCAGCTTGGATCTGGGACCCACTGAAGCTTTCTTT. This sequence encodes CASSLDLGPTEAFF. The V and J genes are TRBV5-1 and TRBJ1-1; tentative D call: TRBD1 (5 bases). CDR3 length: 14 residues. The V gene's germline CDR1 is SGHRS and CDR2 YFSETQ. Deletions cut 0 bases from V and 4 bases from J, with 10 bases between. The variable domain in full, with the rest retrieved from reference TRBV5-1 and TRBJ1-1, is KAGVTQTPRYLIKTRGQQVTLSCSPISGHRSVSWYQQTPGQGLQFLFEYFSETQRNKGNFPGRFSGRQFSNSRSEMNVSTLELGDSALYLCASSLDLGPTEAFFGQGTRLTVV.

This chain uses TRBV2 with TRBJ2-7; TRBD1 agrees at 12 bases. This CDR3 is built from 14 residues. Unmatched junction bases numbered 6, after V lost 5 bases and J lost 7 bases. The germline gives CDR1 SNHLY, CDR2 FYNNEI. The CDR3 reads CASSWGQGAVEQYF. CDR3 in DNA: TGTGCCAGCAGTTGGGGACAGGGGGCGGTTGAGCAGTACTTC. Complete variable domain (other parts from reference TRBV2 and TRBJ2-7): EPEVTQTPSHQVTQMGQEVILRCVPISNHLYFYWYRQILGQKVEFLVSFYNNEISEKSEIFDDQFSVERPDGSNFTLKIRSTKLEDSAMYFCASSWGQGAVEQYFGPGTRLTVT.

The chain is built from TRBV7-9 and TRBJ2-3; a possible D gene is TRBD1 (6 bases). The CDR3 covers 15 residues. CDR1 and CDR2 (germline): SEHNR, FQNEAQ (reference sequence). Trimming left V 3 bases short and J 2 bases short, with 12 bases between. The CDR3 bases are TGTGCCAGCAGCTTCCGGCAGGGGTACACAGATACGCAGTATTTT. Protein product: CASSFRQGYTDTQYF.

The chain employs TRBV5-1 and TRBJ2-2; D might be TRBD1 (5 bases). Trimming removed 3 bases from V and 3 bases from J, with 12 bases in between. The CDR3 is 15 amino acids. Germline V gene lookup returns CDR1 SGHRS and CDR2 YFSETQ. In DNA, the CDR3 is TGCGCCAGCAGCTGGCAGGGAACTTACACCGGGGAGCTGTTTTTT. Amino acid sequence: CASSWQGTYTGELFF.

This rearrangement joins TRBV6-5 to TRBJ1-1; D perhaps matches TRBD1 (6 bases). The CDR3 has 16 amino acids. Looked up from germline, CDR1 is MNHEY and CDR2 is SVGAGI. Trimming shortened V by 2 bases and J by 5 bases, and 18 bases separated the two germline ends. CDR3 amino acids: CASSYLTQGEGTEAFF. CDR3 bases: TGTGCCAGCAGTTACCTCACACAGGGAGAGGGTACTGAAGCTTTCTTT.

The CDR3 loop reads CASSLDTVAYEQYF. The CDR3 nucleotides read TGTGCCAGCAGCTTAGATACCGTAGCCTACGAGCAGTACTTC. V is TRBV7-9 and J is TRBJ2-7; no definite D call. The V end lost 1 base, the J end lost 2 bases, and 9 bases lay between the germline ends. Germline CDR1 SEHNR, CDR2 FQNEAQ (reference sequence). CDR3 size: 14 residues.

V gene TRBV9 combines with J gene TRBJ2-1; TRBD2 matches at 8 bases. The CDR3 loop spans 15 amino acids. Germline assignment: CDR1 SGDLS and CDR2 YYNGEE. V shed 4 bases, J shed 6 bases, and the junction held 9 bases outside the gene matches. The CDR3 nucleotides are TGTGCCAGCAGCCCAAGGGGCGGGGGGTCCAATGAGCAGTTCTTC. Translation gives CASSPRGGGSNEQFF.

The chain is built from TRBV9 and TRBJ2-5, with 13 bases fitting TRBD2. This CDR3 region has 16 residues. The trim removed 3 bases at V and 5 bases at J, leaving 7 bases unmatched. Germline loops: CDR1 SGDLS, CDR2 YYNGEE. This CDR3 reads CASSETSGRPLETQYF. CDR3 sequence (DNA): TGTGCCAGCAGCGAGACTAGCGGGAGGCCGTTGGAGACCCAGTACTTC.